This T cell receptor (beta chain) was captured by sequencing in a study of cytomegalovirus exposure and HLA in healthy donors. The study ran its PCR with 60 Vbeta and 13 Jbeta primers. Repertoires were generated with immunoSEQ multiplex PCR, while TCRdb's copy carries only in-frame clones and drops some. In the table there are about 150,000 clones, 72% of which are singletons. All the people who gave samples were healthy bone marrow donors. Study-level results: Investigators reported 164 TCR beta chains as tied to cytomegalovirus.

Note on this clone: Its antigen is as yet unknown.

V shed 10 bases, J shed 0 bases, and the junction held 8 bases outside the gene matches. CDR1 and CDR2 (germline): LNHDA, SQIVND (reference sequence). The CDR3 is 15 amino acids. This sequence was found in a man aged 35 to 55 in good health and CMV-seronegative. The gene calls are TRBV19 and TRBJ2-2; TRBD2 matches 7 bases. The sequencing sample was made of PBMCs. CDR3 coding DNA: TGTGCCACAAGAAGACTAGCAGCGAACACCGGGGAGCTGTTTTTT. This encodes CATRRLAANTGELFF.